This T cell receptor beta chain was found in a study of blood T cell repertoires in COVID-19. The repertoire was sequenced with immunoSEQ multiplex PCR; TCRdb's copy has only in-frame clones and lacks some. Here the sample spans some 97,000 clones, 70% to 90% being singletons. This CDR3 has 13 amino acids. Germline CDR1 reads MNHEY; CDR2 reads SVGAGI. V gave up 7 bases and J gave up 7 bases; unmatched junction bases: 7. The chain joins TRBV6-5 to TRBJ2-5; 9 positions agree with TRBD1. Sequenced: PBMCs or T cells enriched from blood (not recorded which). This TCR derives from a woman in her 50s who had recovered from COVID-19. CDR3 residues: CASTPGTGRTQYF. The CDR3 DNA reads as TGTGCCAGCACGCCCGGGACAGGGAGGACCCAGTACTTC.